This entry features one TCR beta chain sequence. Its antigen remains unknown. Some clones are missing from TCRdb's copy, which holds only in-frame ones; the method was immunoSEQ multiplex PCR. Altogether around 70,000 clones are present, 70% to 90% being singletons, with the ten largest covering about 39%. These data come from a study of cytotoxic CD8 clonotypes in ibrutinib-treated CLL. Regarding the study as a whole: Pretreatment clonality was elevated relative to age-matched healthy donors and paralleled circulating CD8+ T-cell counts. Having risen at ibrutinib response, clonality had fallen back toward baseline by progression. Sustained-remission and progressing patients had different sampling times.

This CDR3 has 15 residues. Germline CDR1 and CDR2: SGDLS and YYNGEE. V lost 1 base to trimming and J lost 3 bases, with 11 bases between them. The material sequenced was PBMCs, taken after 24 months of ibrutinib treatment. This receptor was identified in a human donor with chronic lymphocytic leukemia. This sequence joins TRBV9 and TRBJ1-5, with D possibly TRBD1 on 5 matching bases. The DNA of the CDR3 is TGTGCCAGCAGCGTATCCGGGGACCACAATCAGCCCCAGCATTTT. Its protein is CASSVSGDHNQPQHF.